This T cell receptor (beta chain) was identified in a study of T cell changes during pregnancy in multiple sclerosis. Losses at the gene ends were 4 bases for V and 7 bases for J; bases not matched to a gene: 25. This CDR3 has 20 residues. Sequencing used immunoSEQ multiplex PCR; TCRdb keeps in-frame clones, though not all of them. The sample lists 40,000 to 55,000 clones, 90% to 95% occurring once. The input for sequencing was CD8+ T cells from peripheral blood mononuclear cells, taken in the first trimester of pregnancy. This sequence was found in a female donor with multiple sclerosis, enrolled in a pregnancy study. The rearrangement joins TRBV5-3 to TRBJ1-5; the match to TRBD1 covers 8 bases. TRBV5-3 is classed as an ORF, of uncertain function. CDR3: CARSEGTGLTPPRLRQPQHF. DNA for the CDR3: TGTGCCAGAAGCGAGGGGACAGGACTAACACCTCCGAGGTTGCGCCAGCCCCAGCATTTT.